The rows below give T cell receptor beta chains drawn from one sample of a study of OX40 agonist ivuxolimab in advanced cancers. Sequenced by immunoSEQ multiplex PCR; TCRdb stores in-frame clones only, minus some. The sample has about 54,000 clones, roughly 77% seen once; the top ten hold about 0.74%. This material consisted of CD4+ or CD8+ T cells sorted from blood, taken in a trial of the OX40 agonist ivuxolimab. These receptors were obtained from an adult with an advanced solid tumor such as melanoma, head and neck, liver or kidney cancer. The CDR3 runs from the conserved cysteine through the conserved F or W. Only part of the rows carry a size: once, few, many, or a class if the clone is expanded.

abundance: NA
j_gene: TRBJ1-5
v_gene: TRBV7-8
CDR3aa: CASTRGPDDHQPQHF

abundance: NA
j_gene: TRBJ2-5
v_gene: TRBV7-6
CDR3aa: CASSYISGGAGETQYF

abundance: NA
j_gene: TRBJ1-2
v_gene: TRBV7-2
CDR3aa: CASSLDGMGYTF

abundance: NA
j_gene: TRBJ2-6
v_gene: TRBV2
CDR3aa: CASSESRSSGANVLTF

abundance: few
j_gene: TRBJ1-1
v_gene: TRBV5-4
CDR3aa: CASSSGAGEAFF

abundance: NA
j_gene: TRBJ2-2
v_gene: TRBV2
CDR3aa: CASSDTLGLAGELFF

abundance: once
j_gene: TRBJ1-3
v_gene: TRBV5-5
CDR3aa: CASSTPGAGNTIYF

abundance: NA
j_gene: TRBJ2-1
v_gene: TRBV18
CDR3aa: CASSSRDRGRRGDYNEQFF

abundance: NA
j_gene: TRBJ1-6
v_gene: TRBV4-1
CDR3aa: CASSQSLGLAGGGNSPLHF

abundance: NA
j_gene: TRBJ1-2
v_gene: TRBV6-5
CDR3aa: CASSYSGGYGYTF

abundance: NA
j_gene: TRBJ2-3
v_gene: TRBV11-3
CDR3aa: CASSEGQGASDTQYF

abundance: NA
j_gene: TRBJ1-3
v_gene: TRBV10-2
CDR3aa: CASSDGGFAGNTIYF

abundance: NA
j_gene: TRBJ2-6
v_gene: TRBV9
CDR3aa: CASSADRQGARFSGANVLTF

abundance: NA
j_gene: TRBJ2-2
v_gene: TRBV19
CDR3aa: CASSIDRGSRRTGELFF

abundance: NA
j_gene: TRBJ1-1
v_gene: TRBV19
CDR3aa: CAANRGRNTEAFF

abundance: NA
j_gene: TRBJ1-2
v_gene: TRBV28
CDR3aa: CASSPPGGNYGYTF

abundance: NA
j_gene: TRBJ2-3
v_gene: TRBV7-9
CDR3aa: CASSLGASGGLTDTQYF

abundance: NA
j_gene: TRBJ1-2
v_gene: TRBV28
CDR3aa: CASSLGSRAIYTF

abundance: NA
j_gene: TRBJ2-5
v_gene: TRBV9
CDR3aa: CASSVSAILAGAQDIQETQYF

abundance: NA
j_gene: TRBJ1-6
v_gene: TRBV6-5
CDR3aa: CASRLGGNSPLHF

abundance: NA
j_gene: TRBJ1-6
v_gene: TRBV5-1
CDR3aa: CASSLGDQGNPSYNSPLHF

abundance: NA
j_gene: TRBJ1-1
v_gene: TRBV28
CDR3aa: CASRGVRTGAGTEAFF

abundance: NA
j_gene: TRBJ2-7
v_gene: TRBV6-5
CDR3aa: CASSRPATGYYEQYF

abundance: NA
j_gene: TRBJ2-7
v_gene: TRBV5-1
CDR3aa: CASSLVGQGSYEQYF

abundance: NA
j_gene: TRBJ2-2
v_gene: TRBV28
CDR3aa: CASLGGANTGELFF

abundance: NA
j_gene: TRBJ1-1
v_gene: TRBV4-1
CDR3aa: CASSQGSSVDGDTEAFF

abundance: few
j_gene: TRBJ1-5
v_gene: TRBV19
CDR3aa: CASSIGGQPQHF

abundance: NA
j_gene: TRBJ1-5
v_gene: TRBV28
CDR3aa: CASSSTQQPQHF

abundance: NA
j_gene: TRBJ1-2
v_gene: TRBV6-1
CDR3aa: CASSEAWGGPGYTF

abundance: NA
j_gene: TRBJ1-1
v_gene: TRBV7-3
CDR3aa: CASSNDQNTEAFF

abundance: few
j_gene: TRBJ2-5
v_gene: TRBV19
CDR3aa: CASSRGGQETQYF

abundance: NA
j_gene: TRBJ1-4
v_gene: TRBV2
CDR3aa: CASSVNRGAGEKLFF

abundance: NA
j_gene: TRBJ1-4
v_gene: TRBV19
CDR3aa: CASRGRDRNEKLFF

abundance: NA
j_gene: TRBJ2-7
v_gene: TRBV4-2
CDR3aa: CASSPRRSGGSSYEQYF

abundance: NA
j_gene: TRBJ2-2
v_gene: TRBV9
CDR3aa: CASSLRVTSGNTGELFF

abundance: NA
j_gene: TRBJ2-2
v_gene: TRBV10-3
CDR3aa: CATLTGIGTGELFF

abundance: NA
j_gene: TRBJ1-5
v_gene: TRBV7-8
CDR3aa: CASTRGSGEAQHF

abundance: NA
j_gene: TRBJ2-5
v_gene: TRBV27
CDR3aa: CASSPWVGGETQYF

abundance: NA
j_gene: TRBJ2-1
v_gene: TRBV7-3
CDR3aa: CASSPLAGEGNEQFF

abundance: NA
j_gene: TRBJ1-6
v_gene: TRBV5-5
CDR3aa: CASSSLGGPNSPLHF

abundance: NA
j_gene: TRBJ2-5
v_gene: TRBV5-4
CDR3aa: CASSPGPMQETQYF

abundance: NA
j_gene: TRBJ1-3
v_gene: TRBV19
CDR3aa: CASMNPGQGSGNTIYF